A selection of T cell receptor beta chains follows, all from one sample in a study of blood T cell repertoires in COVID-19. Profiling relied on immunoSEQ multiplex PCR, and the TCRdb table lists in-frame clones only, not all of them. The sample records under 200,000 clones, about 82% being singletons. Sequenced input: PBMCs or T cells enriched from blood (not recorded which). Source of these receptors: a middle-aged man with acute COVID-19. CDR3s include the opening cysteine and the closing phenylalanine or tryptophan. Fields, in order: V gene, clone size, D gene, J gene, CDR3 protein, CDR3 DNA. A D gene is named only where the DNA matches it firmly. Part of the rows lack a size; the others show once, few, many or a class for expanded clones.

>TRBV4-3|-|TRBD2|TRBJ2-7
CASSPSTGGPVVTYEQYF
TGCGCCAGCAGCCCCTCTACGGGAGGGCCCGTCGTCACCTACGAGCAGTACTTC
>TRBV7-9|-|-|TRBJ2-7
CASSGQGKPGEQYF
TGTGCCAGCAGCGGTCAGGGGAAACCGGGCGAGCAGTACTTC
>TRBV28|-|TRBD2|TRBJ2-7
CASSLGGRVYEQYF
TGTGCCAGCAGTCTTGGCGGGAGAGTCTACGAGCAGTACTTC
>TRBV27|once|-|TRBJ1-6
CASSPGAAIYSPLHF
TGTGCCAGCAGTCCAGGGGCGGCTATTTATTCACCCCTCCACTTT
>TRBV19|-|TRBD2|TRBJ2-5
CASSIEGGLAGQETQYF
TGTGCCAGTAGTATAGAGGGGGGACTAGCGGGACAAGAGACCCAGTACTTC
>TRBV9|-|TRBD1|TRBJ1-2
CASSVQSAGGSYTF
TGTGCCAGCAGCGTCCAATCGGCAGGGGGAAGTTACACCTTC
>TRBV7-2|-|-|TRBJ2-5
CASSKTQGTQYF
TGTGCCAGCAGTAAAACCCAGGGGACCCAGTACTTC
>TRBV19|-|-|TRBJ2-7
CASSIPTRLEQYF
TGTGCCAGTAGTATTCCTACCCGCCTCGAGCAGTACTTC
>TRBV20-1|once|-|TRBJ2-4
CSAGPRDIQYF
TGCAGTGCAGGCCCTCGGGACATTCAGTACTTC
>TRBV9|-|TRBD2|TRBJ2-7
CASSERAGVAYEQYF
TGTGCCAGCAGCGAGCGGGCGGGAGTGGCCTACGAGCAGTACTTC
>TRBV29-1|-|TRBD2|TRBJ2-3
CSGTSGSDTQYF
TGCAGCGGGACTAGCGGGAGTGATACGCAGTATTTT
>TRBV6-5|once|TRBD2|TRBJ2-1
CASSPTSGRVVEQFF
TGTGCCAGCAGTCCGACTAGCGGGAGAGTTGTTGAGCAGTTCTTC
>TRBV9|-|-|TRBJ2-7
CASSRGASSSYEQYF
TGTGCCAGCAGCCGCGGGGCGAGTAGCTCCTACGAGCAGTACTTC
>TRBV5-4|-|TRBD1|TRBJ2-6
CASSSGQVKSGANVLTF
TGTGCCAGCAGCTCCGGACAGGTAAAAAGTGGGGCCAACGTCCTGACTTTC
>TRBV5-1|-|TRBD1|TRBJ2-3
CASRLTTGGITDTQYF
TGCGCCAGCAGGTTGACGACAGGGGGAATTACAGATACGCAGTATTTT
>TRBV28|-|TRBD1|TRBJ1-2
CASSFDRGQGYTF
TGTGCCAGCAGTTTCGACAGGGGGCAAGGCTACACCTTC
>TRBV3-1/TRBV3-2|-|-|TRBJ1-1
CASSPRLGGGMNTEAFF
TGTGCCAGCAGCCCACGGTTGGGGGGTGGGATGAACACTGAAGCTTTCTTT
>TRBV7-2|-|TRBD2|TRBJ2-3
CASSLVASGKDTQYF
TGTGCCAGCAGCTTAGTCGCTAGCGGGAAAGATACGCAGTATTTT
>TRBV5-1|-|-|TRBJ2-1
CASSPSALRNEQFF
TGCGCCAGCAGTCCTAGCGCCTTGAGGAATGAGCAGTTCTTC
>TRBV7-9|-|-|TRBJ2-1
CATRGRGDNEQFF
TGTGCCACTAGGGGGAGGGGTGACAATGAGCAGTTCTTC
>TRBV28|-|-|TRBJ2-7
CASSLGGYQQYF
TGTGCCAGCAGTTTAGGGGGCTACCAGCAGTACTTC
>TRBV19|-|TRBD1|TRBJ2-7
CASSIGGTGVYEQYF
TGTGCCAGTAGTATAGGAGGGACAGGAGTCTACGAGCAGTACTTC
>TRBV5-1|-|TRBD2|TRBJ2-5
CASSLARSKLAEYQETQYF
TGCGCCAGCAGCTTAGCCCGGTCTAAACTAGCGGAGTACCAAGAGACCCAGTACTTC
>TRBV11-2|-|-|TRBJ2-7
CASSLDLDSRVYEQYF
TGTGCCAGCAGCTTAGACCTCGACAGTAGAGTTTACGAGCAGTACTTC
>TRBV2|-|TRBD2|TRBJ2-5
CASTPLAGGVETQYF
TGTGCCAGCACTCCCCTAGCGGGAGGGGTGGAGACCCAGTACTTC
>TRBV28|few|-|TRBJ2-2
CASRQIFHSTGELFF
TGTGCCAGCAGACAGATATTCCACAGCACCGGGGAGCTGTTTTTT
>TRBV3-1/TRBV3-2|-|TRBD1|TRBJ1-2
CASSHYGQGGDGYTF
TGTGCCAGCAGCCATTACGGACAGGGTGGGGATGGCTACACCTTC
>TRBV4-2|-|-|TRBJ2-6
CASSQEGDSGANVLTF
TGTGCCAGCAGCCAAGAAGGGGACTCTGGGGCCAACGTCCTGACTTTC
>TRBV12-3/TRBV12-4|-|TRBD2|TRBJ2-5
CASSFGGGQTQYF
TGTGCCAGCAGTTTTGGGGGAGGGCAGACCCAGTACTTC
>TRBV28|-|TRBD1|TRBJ1-2
CASSLRDRLPNYGYTF
TGTGCCAGCAGTTTGCGGGACAGATTACCGAACTATGGCTACACCTTC
>TRBV3-1/TRBV3-2|-|-|TRBJ2-7
CASSQGPGWNYEQYF
TGTGCCAGCAGCCAAGGGCCAGGGTGGAATTACGAGCAGTACTTC
>TRBV11-2|-|TRBD1|TRBJ2-7
CASSTPRTGASVQYF
TGTGCCAGCAGCACGCCAAGGACAGGGGCATCCGTGCAGTACTTC
>TRBV10-3|-|-|TRBJ1-2
CAISEGEGIYGYTF
TGTGCCATCAGTGAGGGGGAGGGAATCTATGGCTACACCTTC
>TRBV12-3/TRBV12-4|-|-|TRBJ1-2
CASSPLGARGYTF
TGTGCCAGCAGTCCCTTGGGGGCGCGCGGCTACACCTTC
>TRBV6-5|-|-|TRBJ2-1
CASSRYPYNEQFF
TGTGCCAGCAGCAGGTATCCCTACAATGAGCAGTTCTTC
>TRBV2|-|TRBD2|TRBJ2-1
CASSVDGRSREQFF
TGTGCCAGCAGTGTAGACGGGAGGTCTCGGGAGCAGTTCTTC
>TRBV19|-|-|TRBJ2-7
CASDGGYEQYF
TGTGCCAGTGATGGGGGGTACGAGCAGTACTTC
>TRBV5-1|-|-|TRBJ1-4
CASSLTGSATNEKLFF
TGCGCCAGCAGCTTGACAGGAAGTGCAACTAATGAAAAACTGTTTTTT
>TRBV7-2|-|-|TRBJ1-5
CASSLVSSQPQHF
TGTGCCAGCAGCTTAGTATCGAGTCAGCCCCAGCATTTT
>TRBV27|-|-|TRBJ2-7
CASRRFRTEVHEQYF
TGTGCCAGCAGGCGCTTCAGGACAGAAGTCCACGAGCAGTACTTC
>TRBV28|few|TRBD1|TRBJ1-5
CASYRGGQPQHF
TGTGCCAGTTACAGGGGAGGCCAGCCCCAGCATTTT
>TRBV27|-|TRBD2|TRBJ2-1
CASSLLRLAGENEQFF
TGTGCCAGCAGTTTACTCCGACTAGCGGGGGAGAATGAGCAGTTCTTC
>TRBV6-5|-|-|TRBJ2-1
CASRYSYNEQFF
TGTGCCAGCAGGTACTCCTACAATGAGCAGTTCTTC
>TRBV18|-|-|TRBJ1-4
CASSPLRDSNEKLFF
TGTGCCAGCTCACCCTTACGGGACTCCAATGAAAAACTGTTTTTT
>TRBV11-3|-|-|TRBJ2-1
CASSLEGSWEKFF
TGTGCCAGCAGCTTAGAGGGGTCGTGGGAGAAGTTCTTC
>TRBV5-6|-|TRBD1|TRBJ2-7
CASSLVQDRGGYEQYF
TGTGCCAGCAGCTTAGTACAGGACAGGGGAGGTTACGAGCAGTACTTC
>TRBV9|once|TRBD1|TRBJ1-2
CASSPRQGNNYGYTF
TGTGCCAGCAGCCCCCGACAGGGGAATAACTATGGCTACACCTTC
>TRBV27|-|TRBD1|TRBJ2-1
CASSTGTGGASSYNEQFF
TGTGCCAGCAGTACGGGGACAGGGGGCGCGAGCTCCTACAATGAGCAGTTCTTC
>TRBV4-3|-|-|TRBJ2-7
CASSQDFRRRPYEQYF
TGCGCCAGCAGCCAAGATTTTCGCCGGAGACCCTACGAGCAGTACTTC
>TRBV6-2/TRBV6-3|-|TRBD1|TRBJ1-6
CASSRARDRGESVHF
TGTGCCAGCAGCCGCGCGAGGGACAGGGGAGAAAGTGTCCACTTT
>TRBV2|-|TRBD2|TRBJ2-1
CASSLLLTSISNEQFF
TGTGCCAGCAGTCTATTACTGACTAGCATCTCAAATGAGCAGTTCTTC
>TRBV19|-|-|TRBJ2-3
CASSNHRRTASTDTQYF
TGTGCCAGTAGTAACCACCGACGGACAGCTAGCACAGATACGCAGTATTTT